A single sample is the source of the 28 T cell receptor beta chains below, sequenced in a study of shared clonotypes between healthy human individuals. Sequencing used immunoSEQ multiplex PCR; TCRdb keeps in-frame clones, though not all of them. The sample contains roughly 2.6 million clones, roughly nine tenths of which appear only once. Sequenced input: naive CD4+ T cells sorted from blood. Stated subset: CD45RA+ positively selected. The receptors originated from a man aged 18 to 35 in good health.

In nucleotides, the CDR3 is TGTGCCTGGACCCCCAACGGGCAGCCGAACACTGAAGCTTTCTTT. As protein: CAWTPNGQPNTEAFF. This chain joins TRBV30 and TRBJ1-1, with no clear D. V lost 4 bases, J lost 1 base, and 16 bases lay in between. This CDR3 region has 15 residues. Germline loops: CDR1 GTSNPN, CDR2 SVGIG (reference sequence).

J is TRBJ2-5 and V is TRBV9; 8 nucleotides match TRBD1. V lost 0 bases and J lost 3; bases outside the gene matches: 4. This CDR3 has 15 amino acids. Germline V gives CDR1 SGDLS, CDR2 YYNGEE. The CDR3 sequence is CASSVGTGWEETQYF. CDR3 nucleotide sequence: TGTGCCAGCAGCGTAGGGACAGGGTGGGAAGAGACCCAGTACTTC. The variable domain in full, with the rest retrieved from reference TRBV9 and TRBJ2-5, is DSGVTQTPKHLITATGQRVTLRCSPRSGDLSVYWYQQSLDQGLQFLIQYYNGEERAKGNILERFSAQQFPDLHSELNLSSLELGDSALYFCASSVGTGWEETQYFGPGTRLLVL.

In this sample, this clone turned up once. The same CDR3 is also encoded by other DNA sequences in this sample. The chain combines TRBV9 with TRBJ2-3, with D uncertain. The CDR3 consists of 14 residues. CDR1 SGDLS and CDR2 YYNGEE come from the germline V gene. Trimming cost V 0 bases and J 0 bases, with 5 bases left between them. CDR3 loop: CASSVGWSTDTQYF. CDR3 bases: TGTGCCAGCAGCGTAGGGTGGAGCACAGATACGCAGTATTTT.

For this clone: The sample has other DNA sequences that encode this CDR3 too. The rearrangement links TRBV13 to TRBJ1-2; the D gene is possibly TRBD1 (5 bases). V gave up 1 base and J gave up 5 bases, with 8 bases separating them. The CDR3 is 13 residues long. Germline lookup yields CDR1 PRHDT and CDR2 FYEKMQ (reference sequence). The CDR3, as DNA: TGTGCCAGCAGCTTAGTCGGGGGGTATGGCTACACCTTC. It codes for CASSLVGGYGYTF. Complete variable domain (other parts from reference TRBV13 and TRBJ1-2): AAGVIQSPRHLIKEKRETATLKCYPIPRHDTVYWYQQGPGQDPQFLISFYEKMQSDKGSIPDRFSAQQFSDYHSELNMSSLELGDSALYFCASSLVGGYGYTFGSGTRLTVV.

The gene calls are TRBV6-1 and TRBJ1-3; no firm D call. Per the germline V gene, CDR1 is MNHNS and CDR2 is SASEGT. This CDR3 region has 15 residues. The germline V and J ends were trimmed by 4 bases and 3 bases, with 13 bases remaining between them. The CDR3 protein is CASSARGLGGNTIYF. Written as DNA, the CDR3 is TGTGCCAGCAGTGCACGAGGGTTGGGTGGAAACACCATATATTTT.

The rearrangement uses TRBV5-1 and TRBJ2-4, with D hard to call. There are 13 residues in the CDR3. The V end was cut by 4 bases, the J end by 5 bases, with 10 bases between. In germline, CDR1 is SGHRS, CDR2 YFSETQ. CDR3 region: CASSREAENIQYF. DNA of the CDR3: TGCGCCAGCAGCCGAGAGGCAGAAAACATTCAGTACTTC.

The rearrangement links TRBV19 to TRBJ1-5; D might be TRBD1 (5 bases). The CDR3 extends over 15 amino acids. Germline V CDR1 and CDR2: LNHDA, SQIVND (reference sequence). Trimming cost V 2 bases and J 5 bases, with 13 bases left between them. The DNA for the CDR3 is TGTGCCAGTAGTATAATCTGGGGGAAGGATCAGCCCCAGCATTTT. Its protein product is CASSIIWGKDQPQHF.

This chain joins TRBV5-4 and TRBJ2-2; D is uncertain. The V and J ends lost 1 base and 6 bases respectively, with 4 bases between them. Looked up from germline, CDR1 is SGHNT and CDR2 is YYREEE (reference sequence). The CDR3 has 12 amino acids. CDR3 in DNA: TGTGCCAGCAGCTTGCAATCCGGGGAGCTGTTTTTT. This codes for CASSLQSGELFF.

The chain joins TRBV5-6 to TRBJ1-4, with TRBD1 identical over 7 bases. The CDR3 has 14 amino acids. With 4 bases clipped from V and 4 bases from J, the junction kept 4 bases outside the gene matches. Germline CDR1 and CDR2: SGHDT and YYEEEE. CDR3: CASSPQGFNEKLFF. DNA for the CDR3: TGTGCCAGCAGCCCACAGGGGTTTAATGAAAAACTGTTTTTT. Full variable domain (remainder filled in from reference TRBV5-6 and TRBJ1-4): DAGVTQSPTHLIKTRGQQVTLRCSPKSGHDTVSWYQQALGQGPQFIFQYYEEEERQRGNFPDRFSGHQFPNYSSELNVNALLLGDSALYLCASSPQGFNEKLFFGSGTQLSVL.

The sample holds a few counts of this clone. The genes are TRBV7-9 and TRBJ1-6; 11 nucleotides line up with TRBD1. Germline lookup yields CDR1 SEHNR and CDR2 FQNEAQ (reference sequence). J lost 10 bases, V lost 5 bases, and 7 bases had no gene match. This CDR3 contains 15 residues. The CDR3 DNA reads TGTGCCAGCAGCAATGCCGGGACAGGGGGGTCACCCCTCCACTTT. Translated, it gives CASSNAGTGGSPLHF.

The chain recombines TRBV5-1 with TRBJ1-1; 7 positions agree with TRBD1. The V gene end was trimmed by 4 bases and the J gene end by 1 base; junction bases not matched to a gene: 10. Germline CDR1 is SGHRS and CDR2 is YFSETQ. The CDR3 has 16 residues. CDR3 region: CASSPNQGVKNTEAFF. The CDR3 DNA reads TGCGCCAGCAGCCCGAACCAGGGGGTAAAGAACACTGAAGCTTTCTTT.

A word on this clone: A read error may be the cause here, since a much bigger clone is one base away. The sample contains more than one DNA sequence encoding this CDR3. The chain has TRBV9 and TRBJ2-5; D call uncertain. This CDR3 spans 11 amino acids. Trimming cost V 4 bases and J 5 bases, with 6 bases left between them. Germline loops: CDR1 SGDLS, CDR2 YYNGEE. For the CDR3, the DNA is TGTGCCAGCAGCTCCCAGGAGACCCAGTACTTC. Translating it yields CASSSQETQYF.

CDR3 nucleotides: TGCAGCGTTGAAGGGGGGGCTGGAGAAAAACTGTTTTTT. Translation gives CSVEGGAGEKLFF. The chain uses TRBV29-1 and TRBJ1-4; possible D gene TRBD1, 6 bases. The CDR3 length is 13 residues. Trimming took 1 base from V and 8 from J, leaving 11 bases between them. Germline CDR1 and CDR2: SQVTM and ANQGSEA.

This clone was found once. The rearrangement links TRBV28 to TRBJ1-4, with 8 bases matching TRBD1. This CDR3 has 14 amino acids. V was clipped by 2 bases and J by 8 bases; unmatched bases: 4. Germline V gives CDR1 MDHEN, CDR2 SYDVKM. The CDR3 sequence: CASSLLGQGEKLFF. CDR3 nucleotides: TGTGCCAGCAGTTTACTCGGACAGGGAGAAAAACTGTTTTTT.

Notes on this clone: Other DNA variants within this sample encode the same CDR3. The rearrangement links TRBV5-4 to TRBJ2-5; D ambiguous. CDR3 length equals 14 residues. Germline values: CDR1 SGHNT, CDR2 YYREEE (reference sequence). The V end lost 0 bases, the J end lost 1 base, and 7 bases lay between the germline ends. This chain's CDR3 is CASSLGLLQETQYF. CDR3 nucleotides: TGTGCCAGCAGCTTGGGTCTCCTCCAAGAGACCCAGTACTTC.

The chain couples TRBV2 to TRBJ2-2, with 7 bases matching TRBD2. With V trimmed by 3 bases and J by 1 base, 2 bases remained unmatched. The CDR3 extends over 15 amino acids. Germline V gene lookup returns CDR1 SNHLY and CDR2 FYNNEI. CDR3 DNA: TGTGCCAGCAGTGAGACTAGCCAGAACACCGGGGAGCTGTTTTTT. Residues: CASSETSQNTGELFF.

The rearrangement links TRBV19 to TRBJ1-6; D perhaps matches TRBD1 (6 bases). The CDR3 length is 16 residues. The V gene lost 1 base and the J gene lost 6 bases, with 13 bases spanning the gap. Germline V gene sequence: CDR1 LNHDA, CDR2 SQIVND (reference sequence). CDR3 nucleotide sequence: TGTGCCAGTAGTATAGGAATGCGGGGGCTTAATTCACCCCTCCACTTT. Translating it yields CASSIGMRGLNSPLHF.

This chain links TRBV2 with TRBJ1-4; D is possibly TRBD1 (6 bases). Germline V CDR1 and CDR2: SNHLY, FYNNEI. Trimming shortened V by 1 base and J by 13 bases, and 19 bases separated the two germline ends. This CDR3 spans 15 amino acids. The chain's CDR3 is CASSEEPGANTGLFF. The CDR3 DNA reads as TGTGCCAGCAGTGAAGAACCAGGGGCGAATACGGGACTGTTTTTT.

CDR3: CASSYGSTDTQYF. CDR3 in DNA: TGTGCCAGCAGCTATGGAAGTACAGATACGCAGTATTTT. The chain employs TRBV7-9 and TRBJ2-3; D gene unclear. V dropped 4 bases and J dropped 3 bases, with 8 bases sitting between them. CDR3 size: 13 residues. The germline V gene has CDR1 SEHNR and CDR2 FQNEAQ (reference sequence).

This chain uses TRBV12-5 with TRBJ2-5; TRBD1 might be the D (6 bases). V lost 0 bases and J 3 bases, leaving 20 bases between the germline ends. The CDR3 spans 18 residues. Per the germline V gene, CDR1 is LGHNT and CDR2 is FRNRAP. The CDR3, as DNA: TGTGCTAGTGGTTTGGTTCCGAAACAGGGTTGGATTAAAGAGACCCAGTACTTC. Translating gives CASGLVPKQGWIKETQYF.

This clone was picked up one time. This chain joins TRBV4-1 and TRBJ2-1; 10 nucleotides agree with TRBD2. V shed 3 bases and J 6 bases; nucleotides not matched to a gene: 11. The CDR3 runs 17 residues. Germline lookup yields CDR1 MGHRA and CDR2 YSYEKL. As DNA, the CDR3 is TGCGCCAGCAGCCAGGAATCGGGAACTAGCGGGATCAATGAGCAGTTCTTC. This translates into CASSQESGTSGINEQFF.

This clone showed up just once. This chain uses TRBV6-5 with TRBJ1-3; D is unclear. The CDR3 is 14 amino acids. Trimming cost V 7 bases and J 4 bases, with 14 bases left between them. Germline CDR1 MNHEY, CDR2 SVGAGI. The CDR3 spells CASTSLGSGNTIYF. The CDR3 coding sequence is TGTGCCAGCACATCTCTGGGTTCCGGAAACACCATATATTTT.

Of note for this clone: Additional DNA sequences in this sample encode the identical CDR3. The V and J genes are TRBV5-1 and TRBJ1-2, with D tentatively TRBD1 (5 bases). Trimming removed 0 bases at V and 7 bases at J, with 7 bases between. This CDR3 is 12 amino acids long. The V gene's germline CDR1 is SGHRS and CDR2 YFSETQ. CDR3 coding DNA: TGCGCCAGCAGCTTGGGACAGTTTGGCTACACCTTC. Translation: CASSLGQFGYTF.

J is TRBJ2-5 and V is TRBV13; possible D gene TRBD2, 5 bases. V lost 6 bases and J 1 base, leaving 12 bases between the germline ends. In germline, CDR1 is PRHDT, CDR2 FYEKMQ (reference sequence). The length of the CDR3 is 14 residues. The CDR3 DNA reads as TGTGCCAGCAGTCGGGTCGGGGTCCAAGAGACCCAGTACTTC. It encodes CASSRVGVQETQYF.

This rearrangement joins TRBV6-5 to TRBJ2-2; D is undetermined. The CDR3 is made up of 14 amino acids. CDR1 and CDR2 (germline): MNHEY, SVGAGI. Trimming took 7 bases from V and 0 from J, leaving 9 bases between them. Here the CDR3 reads CASKELANTGELFF. In nucleotides, the CDR3 is TGTGCCAGCAAAGAACTTGCGAACACCGGGGAGCTGTTTTTT.

The rearrangement links TRBV9 to TRBJ2-5, with a tentative D call TRBD2 (5 bases). V dropped 0 bases and J dropped 6 bases, with 12 bases sitting between them. CDR3 length: 14 residues. Germline V CDR1 and CDR2: SGDLS, YYNGEE. Here the CDR3 DNA reads TGTGCCAGCAGCGTAGGGGCGGGTCGACAGACCCAGTACTTC. Its protein product is CASSVGAGRQTQYF.

The chain has TRBV27 and TRBJ1-1, with TRBD1 identical over 7 bases. Germline V gene data show CDR1 as MNHEY and CDR2 as SMNVEV (reference sequence). The J segment lost 6 bases and the V segment lost 8 bases, leaving 15 bases of the junction unmatched. This CDR3 contains 15 residues. The CDR3 DNA reads as TGTGCCAGCTTAGTTCTAACAGGGGCGGGGGCTGAAGCTTTCTTT. Amino acid sequence: CASLVLTGAGAEAFF.

This chain uses TRBV2 with TRBJ2-3; D tentatively fits TRBD1 or TRBD2 (6 bases each). Trimming removed 7 bases from V and 4 bases from J, with 24 bases in between. In germline, CDR1 is SNHLY, CDR2 FYNNEI. The CDR3 is 17 amino acids. CDR3 nucleotide sequence: TGTGCCAGCATCCTCCGGCGGGACATTCGAACGGCAGATACGCAGTATTTT. Its translation is CASILRRDIRTADTQYF.